This T cell receptor beta chain derives from a study of blood T cell repertoires in COVID-19. Study context: The United States, Italy and Spain provided the acute and convalescent COVID-19 samples. From T cells, B-cell-depleted T cells, or PBMCs came the material, which was cDNA or gDNA.

The CDR3 totals 16 residues. Germline V lookup: CDR1 KGHSH, CDR2 LQKENI. The V segment lost 0 bases and the J segment 3 bases; nucleotides outside the gene matches: 4. The authors' processing: Estimation of nucleated cell counts relied on the amplification of reference gene primers. Measured with immunoSEQ multiplex PCR; TCRdb has only the in-frame clones, and not every one. V and J calls and clone size follow that table, whereas D and trimming were derived from the DNA. This repertoire shows tens of thousands of clones, about 90% found once; its top ten account for about 2.2%. This clone has a single count.

The receptor comes from a man aged 55 to 70 with acute or convalescent COVID-19. This chain links TRBV18 with TRBJ2-2; 7 bases fit TRBD2. The sample was peripheral blood. Here the CDR3 reads CASSPPAGAYTGELFF. In DNA, the CDR3 is TGTGCCAGCTCACCACCGGCGGGAGCGTACACCGGGGAGCTGTTTTTT.